This TCR beta chain originates from a study of T cell responses to AZD1222 COVID-19 vaccine. Study background: Second doses at about 4 or about 12 weeks were pooled.

Germline assignment: CDR1 LNHDA and CDR2 SQIVND (reference sequence). The CDR3 length is 11 residues. V was trimmed by 5 bases and J by 4 bases, leaving 5 bases between them. Generated by immunoSEQ multiplex PCR, the TCRdb table keeps only in-frame clones and is missing some. In the table there are around 99,000 clones, approximately 92% of which are singletons. This clone showed up just once. What it binds is not known. Study results and limitations: AZD1222 recipients seropositive at baseline numbered only six. Clonal diversity may have been underestimated in mostly white British donors. When two AZD1222 doses had been given, Spike-specific TCR breadth and depth rose.

The chain is built from TRBV19 and TRBJ1-2; D is unclear. This sequence originates from an adult in good health. This specimen was peripheral blood, taken on day 0 of AZD1222 vaccination. The CDR3 DNA reads TGTGCCAGTAGTTTCCGCTATGGCTACACCTTC. Translated: CASSFRYGYTF.